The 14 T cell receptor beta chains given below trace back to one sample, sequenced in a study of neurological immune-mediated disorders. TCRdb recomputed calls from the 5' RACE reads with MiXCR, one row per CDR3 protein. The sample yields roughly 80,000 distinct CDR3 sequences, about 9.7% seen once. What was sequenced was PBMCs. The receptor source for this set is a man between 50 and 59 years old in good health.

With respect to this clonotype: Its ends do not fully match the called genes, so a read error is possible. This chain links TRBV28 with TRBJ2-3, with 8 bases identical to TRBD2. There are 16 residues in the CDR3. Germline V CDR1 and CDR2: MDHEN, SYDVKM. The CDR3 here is CANSSGGEGDTDTQYF. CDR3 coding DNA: TGTGCCAACAGTTCGGGGGGGGAAGGCGACACGGATACGCAGTATTTT.

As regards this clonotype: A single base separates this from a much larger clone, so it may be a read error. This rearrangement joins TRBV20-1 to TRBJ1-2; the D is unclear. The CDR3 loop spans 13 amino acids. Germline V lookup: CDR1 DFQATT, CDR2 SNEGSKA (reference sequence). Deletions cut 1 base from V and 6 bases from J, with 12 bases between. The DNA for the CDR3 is TGCAGTGCTAGAGTACATGGGGATAATGGCTACACCTTC. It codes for CSARVHGDNGYTF.

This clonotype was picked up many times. CDR3 loop: CASSVVGGGGAGELFF. As DNA, the CDR3 is TGTGCCAGCAGCGTAGTAGGTGGCGGGGGGGCCGGGGAGCTGTTTTTT. The V gene is TRBV9, the J gene TRBJ2-2; TRBD2 agrees at 9 bases. Unmatched junction bases numbered 6, after V lost 0 bases and J lost 6 bases. CDR3 length equals 16 residues. The germline V gene has CDR1 SGDLS and CDR2 YYNGEE. Filled out from reference TRBV9 and TRBJ2-2, the complete variable domain reads DSGVTQTPKHLITATGQRVTLRCSPRSGDLSVYWYQQSLDQGLQFLIQYYNGEERAKGNILERFSAQQFPDLHSELNLSSLELGDSALYFCASSVVGGGGAGELFFGEGSRLTVL.

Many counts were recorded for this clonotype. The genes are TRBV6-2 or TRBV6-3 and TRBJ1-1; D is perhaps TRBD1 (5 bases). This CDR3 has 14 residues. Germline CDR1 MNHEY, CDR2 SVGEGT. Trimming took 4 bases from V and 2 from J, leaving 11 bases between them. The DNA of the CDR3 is TGTGCCAGCAGTTCGGGGGAGACAAACACTGAAGCTTTCTTT. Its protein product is CASSSGETNTEAFF.

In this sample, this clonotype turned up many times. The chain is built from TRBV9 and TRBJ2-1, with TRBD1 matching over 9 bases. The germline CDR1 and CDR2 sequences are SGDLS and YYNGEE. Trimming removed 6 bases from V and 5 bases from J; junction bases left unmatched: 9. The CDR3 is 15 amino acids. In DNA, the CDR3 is TGTGCCAGCAACGGGGGACAGGGTAATCACAATGAGCAGTTCTTC. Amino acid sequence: CASNGGQGNHNEQFF.

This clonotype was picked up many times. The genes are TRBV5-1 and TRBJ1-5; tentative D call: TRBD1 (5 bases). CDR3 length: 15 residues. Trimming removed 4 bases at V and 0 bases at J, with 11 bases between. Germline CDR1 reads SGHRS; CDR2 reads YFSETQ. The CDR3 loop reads CASSQGTDSNQPQHF. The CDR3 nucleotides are TGCGCCAGCAGCCAAGGGACGGATAGCAATCAGCCCCAGCATTTT.

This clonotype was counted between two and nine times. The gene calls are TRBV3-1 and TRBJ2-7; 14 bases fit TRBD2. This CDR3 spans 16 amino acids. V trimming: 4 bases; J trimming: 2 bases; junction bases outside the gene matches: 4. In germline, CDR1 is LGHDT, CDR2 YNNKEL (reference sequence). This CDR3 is CASSLGTSGGPYEQYF. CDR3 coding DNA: TGTGCCAGCAGCCTTGGGACTAGCGGGGGTCCCTACGAGCAGTACTTC.

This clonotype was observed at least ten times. The chain's CDR3 is CASSQDKSGTGELFF. CDR3 DNA: TGCGCCAGCAGCCAAGACAAGTCGGGCACCGGGGAGCTGTTTTTT. V and J are TRBV5-1 and TRBJ2-2; no clear D gene. Looked up from germline, CDR1 is SGHRS and CDR2 is YFSETQ. The CDR3 spans 15 residues. Between the trimmed V and J ends, which lost 4 bases and 4 bases, there was a span of 14 bases.

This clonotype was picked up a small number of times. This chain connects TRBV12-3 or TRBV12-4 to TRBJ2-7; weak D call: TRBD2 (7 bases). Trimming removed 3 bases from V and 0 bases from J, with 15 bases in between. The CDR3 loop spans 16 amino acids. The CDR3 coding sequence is TGTGCCAGCAGTTTCTACGGGGGGCCCGACTCCTACGAGCAGTACTTC. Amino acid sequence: CASSFYGGPDSYEQYF.

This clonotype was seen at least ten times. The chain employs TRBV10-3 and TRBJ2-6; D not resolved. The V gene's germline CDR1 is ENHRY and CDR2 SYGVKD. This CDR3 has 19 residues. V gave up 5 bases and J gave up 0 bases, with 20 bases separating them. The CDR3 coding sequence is TGTGCCATCAGTCCCGAGGTACCCGGATCCCTCTCTGGGGCCAACGTCCTGACTTTC. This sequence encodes CAISPEVPGSLSGANVLTF.

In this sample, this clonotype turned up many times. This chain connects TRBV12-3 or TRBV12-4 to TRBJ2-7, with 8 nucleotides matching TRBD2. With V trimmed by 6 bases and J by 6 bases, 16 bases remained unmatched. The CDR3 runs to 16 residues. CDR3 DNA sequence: TGTGCCAGCAGAATGAGTGGTAGCGGGATAAAGGCCGAGCAGTACTTC. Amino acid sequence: CASRMSGSGIKAEQYF.

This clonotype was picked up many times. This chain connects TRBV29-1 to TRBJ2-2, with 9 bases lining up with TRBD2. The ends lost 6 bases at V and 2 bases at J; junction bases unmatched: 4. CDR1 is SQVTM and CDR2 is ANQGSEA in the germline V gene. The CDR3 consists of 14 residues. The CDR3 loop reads CSVVAGANTGELFF. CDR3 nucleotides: TGCAGCGTAGTAGCGGGGGCTAACACCGGGGAGCTGTTTTTT.

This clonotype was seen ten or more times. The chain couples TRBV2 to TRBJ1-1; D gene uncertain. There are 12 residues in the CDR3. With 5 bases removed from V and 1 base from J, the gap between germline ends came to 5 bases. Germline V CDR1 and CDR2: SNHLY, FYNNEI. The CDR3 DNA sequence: TGTGCCAGCAGTTTCAGGAACACTGAAGCTTTCTTT. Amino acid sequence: CASSFRNTEAFF.

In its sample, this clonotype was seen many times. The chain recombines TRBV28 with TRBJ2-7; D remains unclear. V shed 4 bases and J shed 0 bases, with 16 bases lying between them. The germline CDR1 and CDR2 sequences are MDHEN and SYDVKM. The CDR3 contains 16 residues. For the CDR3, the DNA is TGTGCCAGCAGTTCTCTAGGCGGACGCCTCTCCTACGAGCAGTACTTC. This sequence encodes CASSSLGGRLSYEQYF. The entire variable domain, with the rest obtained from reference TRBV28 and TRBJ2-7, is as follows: DVKVTQSSRYLVKRTGEKVFLECVQDMDHENMFWYRQDPGLGLRLIYFSYDVKMKEKGDIPEGYSVSREKKERFSLILESASTNQTSMYLCASSSLGGRLSYEQYFGPGTRLTVT.